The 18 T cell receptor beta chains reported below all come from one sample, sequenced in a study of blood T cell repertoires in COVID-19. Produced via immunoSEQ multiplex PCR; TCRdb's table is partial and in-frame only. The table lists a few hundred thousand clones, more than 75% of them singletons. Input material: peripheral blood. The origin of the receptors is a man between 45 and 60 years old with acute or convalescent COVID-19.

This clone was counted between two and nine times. The CDR3 here is CASSRTSGATYEQYF. The DNA of the CDR3 is TGTGCCAGCAGCCGGACTAGCGGGGCGACCTACGAGCAGTACTTC. The chain is built from TRBV7-6 and TRBJ2-7, with 12 bases fitting TRBD2. CDR3 length: 15 residues. Trimming at V came to 5 bases and at J to 2 bases, leaving 4 bases not matched to a gene. Germline CDR1 reads SGHVS; CDR2 reads FNYEAQ.

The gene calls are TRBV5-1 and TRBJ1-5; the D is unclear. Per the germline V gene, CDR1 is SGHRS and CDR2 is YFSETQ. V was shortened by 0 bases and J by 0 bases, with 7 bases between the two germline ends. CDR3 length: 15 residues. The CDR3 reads CASSLGAGSNQPQHF. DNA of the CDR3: TGCGCCAGCAGCTTGGGGGCCGGTAGCAATCAGCCCCAGCATTTT.

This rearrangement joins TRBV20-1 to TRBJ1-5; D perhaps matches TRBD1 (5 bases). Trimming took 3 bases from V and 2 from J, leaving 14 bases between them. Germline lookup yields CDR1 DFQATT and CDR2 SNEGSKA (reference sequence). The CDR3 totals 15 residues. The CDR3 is CSASNPGFGNQPQHF. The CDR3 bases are TGCAGTGCTAGTAACCCAGGGTTTGGCAATCAGCCCCAGCATTTT.

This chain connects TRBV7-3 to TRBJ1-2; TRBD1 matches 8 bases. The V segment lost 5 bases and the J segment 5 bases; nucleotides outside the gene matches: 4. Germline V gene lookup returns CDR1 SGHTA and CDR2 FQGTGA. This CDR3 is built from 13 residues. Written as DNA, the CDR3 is TGTGCCAGCAGCCCCGGACAGGGTTATGGCTACACCTTC. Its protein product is CASSPGQGYGYTF.

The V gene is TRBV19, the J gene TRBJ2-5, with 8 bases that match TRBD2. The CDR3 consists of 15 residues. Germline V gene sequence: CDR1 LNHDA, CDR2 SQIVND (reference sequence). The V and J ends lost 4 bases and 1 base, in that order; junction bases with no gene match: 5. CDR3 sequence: CASSSGGYSQETQYF. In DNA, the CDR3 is TGTGCCAGTAGTAGCGGGGGGTATTCCCAAGAGACCCAGTACTTC. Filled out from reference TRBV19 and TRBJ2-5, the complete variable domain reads DGGITQSPKYLFRKEGQNVTLSCEQNLNHDAMYWYRQDPGQGLRLIYYSQIVNDFQKGDIAEGYSVSREKKESFPLTVTSAQKNPTAFYLCASSSGGYSQETQYFGPGTRLLVL.

The CDR3 nucleotides are TGTGCCAGCAGCCCCCGGACTGGACGTACGCAGTATTTT. Its translation: CASSPRTGRTQYF. The chain uses TRBV11-2 and TRBJ2-3, with a tentative D call TRBD2 (5 bases). The germline V and J ends were trimmed by 5 bases and 8 bases, with 14 bases remaining between them. The CDR3 spans 13 residues. Per germline, CDR1 SGHAT and CDR2 FQNNGV.

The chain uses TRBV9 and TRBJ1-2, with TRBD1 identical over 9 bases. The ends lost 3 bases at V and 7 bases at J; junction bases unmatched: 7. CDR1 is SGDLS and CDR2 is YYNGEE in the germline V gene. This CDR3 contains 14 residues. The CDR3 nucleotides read TGTGCCAGCAGCGATTCCGGGACAGGGTTTGGCTACACCTTC. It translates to CASSDSGTGFGYTF.

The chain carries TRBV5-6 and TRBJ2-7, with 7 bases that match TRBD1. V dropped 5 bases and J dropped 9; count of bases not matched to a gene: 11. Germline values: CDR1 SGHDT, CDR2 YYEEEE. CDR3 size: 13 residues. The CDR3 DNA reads TGTGCCAGCAGGTCAACCCAGGGGGAGAGGCAGTACTTC. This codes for CASRSTQGERQYF.

CDR3 in amino acids: CASSLGTSGGGYQFF. The CDR3 DNA reads as TGTGCCAGCAGCCTCGGGACTAGCGGAGGGGGGTACCAGTTCTTC. The chain has TRBV6-6 and TRBJ2-1, with 11 bases lining up with TRBD2. J lost 13 bases, V lost 6 bases, and 14 bases had no gene match. CDR3 length equals 15 residues. Germline CDR1 and CDR2: MNHNY and SVGAGI (reference sequence).

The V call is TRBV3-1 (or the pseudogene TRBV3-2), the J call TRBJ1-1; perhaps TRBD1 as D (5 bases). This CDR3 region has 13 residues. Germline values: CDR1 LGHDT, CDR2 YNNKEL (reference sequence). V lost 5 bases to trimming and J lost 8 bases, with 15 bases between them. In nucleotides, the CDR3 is TGTGCCAGCAGCTGGGGGGAGCAAAAAGAAGCTTTCTTT. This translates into CASSWGEQKEAFF.

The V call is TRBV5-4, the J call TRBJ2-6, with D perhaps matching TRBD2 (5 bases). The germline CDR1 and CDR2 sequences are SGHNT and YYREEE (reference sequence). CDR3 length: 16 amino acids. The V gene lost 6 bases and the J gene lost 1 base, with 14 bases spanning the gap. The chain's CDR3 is CASNTVPGSGANVLTF. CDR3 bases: TGTGCCAGCAACACGGTTCCGGGGTCTGGGGCCAACGTCCTGACTTTC.

The CDR3 region is CASRRMNTEAFF. For the CDR3, the DNA is TGTGCCAGCAGGCGGATGAACACTGAAGCTTTCTTT. V usage is TRBV2 and J usage is TRBJ1-1; D gene unclear. V dropped 6 bases and J dropped 0 bases, with 5 bases sitting between them. CDR1 and CDR2 (germline): SNHLY, FYNNEI. This CDR3 spans 12 amino acids.

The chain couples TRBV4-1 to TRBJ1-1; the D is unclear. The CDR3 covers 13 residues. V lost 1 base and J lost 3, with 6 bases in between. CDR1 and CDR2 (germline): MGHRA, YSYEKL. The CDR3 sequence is CASSQATYTEAFF. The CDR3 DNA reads TGCGCCAGCAGCCAAGCGACTTACACTGAAGCTTTCTTT.

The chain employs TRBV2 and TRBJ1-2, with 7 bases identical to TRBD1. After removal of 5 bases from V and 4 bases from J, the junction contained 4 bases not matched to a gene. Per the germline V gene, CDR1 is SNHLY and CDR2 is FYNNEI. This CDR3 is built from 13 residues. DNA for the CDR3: TGTGCCAGCAGTCCGGGACAGCTCTATGGCTACACCTTC. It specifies CASSPGQLYGYTF.

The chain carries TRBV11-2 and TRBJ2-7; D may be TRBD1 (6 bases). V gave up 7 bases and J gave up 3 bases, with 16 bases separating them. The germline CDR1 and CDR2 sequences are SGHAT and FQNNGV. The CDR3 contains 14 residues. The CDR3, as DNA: TGTGCCAGCATCCAGGGGTTACAGGGCTACGAGCAGTACTTC. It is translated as CASIQGLQGYEQYF.

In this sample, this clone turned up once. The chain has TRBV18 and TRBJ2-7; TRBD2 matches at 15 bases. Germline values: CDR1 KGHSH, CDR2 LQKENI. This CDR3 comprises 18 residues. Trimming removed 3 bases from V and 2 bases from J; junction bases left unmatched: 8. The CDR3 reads CASSPPGLAGGKAYEQYF. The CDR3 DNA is TGTGCCAGCTCACCTCCGGGACTAGCGGGGGGTAAAGCCTACGAGCAGTACTTC.

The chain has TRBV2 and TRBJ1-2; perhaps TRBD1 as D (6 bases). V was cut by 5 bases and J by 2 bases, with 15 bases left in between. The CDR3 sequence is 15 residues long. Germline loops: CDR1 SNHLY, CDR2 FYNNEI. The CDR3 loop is CASSKDRSVNYGYTF. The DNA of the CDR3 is TGTGCCAGCAGTAAAGACAGGTCGGTCAACTATGGCTACACCTTC.

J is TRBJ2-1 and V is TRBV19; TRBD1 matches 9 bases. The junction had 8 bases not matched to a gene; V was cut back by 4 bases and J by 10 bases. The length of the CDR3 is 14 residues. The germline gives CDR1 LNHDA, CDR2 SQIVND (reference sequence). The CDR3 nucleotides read TGTGCCAGTAGTACCCCGGGACAGGGTTACGAGCAGTTCTTC. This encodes CASSTPGQGYEQFF.